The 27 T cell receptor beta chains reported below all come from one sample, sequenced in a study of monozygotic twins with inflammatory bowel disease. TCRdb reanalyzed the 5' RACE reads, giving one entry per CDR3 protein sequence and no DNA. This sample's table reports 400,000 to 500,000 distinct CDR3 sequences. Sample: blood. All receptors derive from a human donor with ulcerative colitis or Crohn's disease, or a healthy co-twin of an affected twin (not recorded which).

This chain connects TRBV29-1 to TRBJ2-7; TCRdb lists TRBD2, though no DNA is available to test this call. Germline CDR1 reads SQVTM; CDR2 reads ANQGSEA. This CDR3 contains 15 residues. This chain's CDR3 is CSVVDGRGIRYEQYF.

CDR3 in amino acids: CASSLSRGAGNSPLHF. The rearrangement uses TRBV27 and TRBJ1-6; TCRdb indicates TRBD1, and absent DNA this call remains unverified. The CDR3 has 16 amino acids. CDR1 and CDR2 from the germline V gene are MNHEY and SMNVEV (reference sequence).

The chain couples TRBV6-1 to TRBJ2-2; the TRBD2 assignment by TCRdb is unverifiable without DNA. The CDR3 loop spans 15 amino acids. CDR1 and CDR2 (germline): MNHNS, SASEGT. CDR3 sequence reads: CASSGLAGGGGELFF.

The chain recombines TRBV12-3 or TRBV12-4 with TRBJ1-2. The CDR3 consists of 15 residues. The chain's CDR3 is CASRSTLEVFAGYTF.

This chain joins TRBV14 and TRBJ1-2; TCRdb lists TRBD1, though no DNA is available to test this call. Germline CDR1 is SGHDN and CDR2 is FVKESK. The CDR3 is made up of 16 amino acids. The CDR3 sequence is CASSPLSYGTHYGYTF.

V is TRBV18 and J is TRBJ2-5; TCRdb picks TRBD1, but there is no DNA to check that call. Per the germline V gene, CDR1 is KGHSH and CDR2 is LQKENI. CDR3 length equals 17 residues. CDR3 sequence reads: CASSPGQSSAGQETQYF.

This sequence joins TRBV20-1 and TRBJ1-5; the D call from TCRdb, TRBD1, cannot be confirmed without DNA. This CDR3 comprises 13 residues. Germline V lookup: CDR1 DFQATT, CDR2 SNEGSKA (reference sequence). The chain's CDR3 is CSARAQGNQPQHF.

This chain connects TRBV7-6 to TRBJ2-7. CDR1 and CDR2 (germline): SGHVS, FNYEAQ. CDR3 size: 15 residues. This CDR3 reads CASSLDVGDSYEQYF.

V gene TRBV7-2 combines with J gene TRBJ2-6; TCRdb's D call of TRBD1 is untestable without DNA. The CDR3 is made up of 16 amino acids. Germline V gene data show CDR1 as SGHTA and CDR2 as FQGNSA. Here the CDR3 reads CASRRDRLAGANVLTF.

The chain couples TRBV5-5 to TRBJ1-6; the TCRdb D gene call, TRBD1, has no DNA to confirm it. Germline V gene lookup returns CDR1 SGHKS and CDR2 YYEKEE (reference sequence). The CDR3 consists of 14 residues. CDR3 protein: CASSPGQLNSPLHF.

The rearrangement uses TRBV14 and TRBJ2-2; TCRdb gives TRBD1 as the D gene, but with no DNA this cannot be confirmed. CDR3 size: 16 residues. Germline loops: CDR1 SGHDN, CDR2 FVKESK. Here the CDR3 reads CASSQRRGRSGGELFF. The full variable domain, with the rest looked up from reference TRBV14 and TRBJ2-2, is EAGVTQFPSHSVIEKGQTVTLRCDPISGHDNLYWYRRVMGKEIKFLLHFVKESKQDESGMPNNRFLAERTGGTYSTLKVQPAELEDSGVYFCASSQRRGRSGGELFFGEGSRLTVL.

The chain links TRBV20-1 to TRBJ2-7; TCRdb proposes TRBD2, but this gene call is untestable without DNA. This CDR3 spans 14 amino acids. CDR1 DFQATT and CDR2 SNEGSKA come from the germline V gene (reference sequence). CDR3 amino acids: CSAMGLADLYEQYF.

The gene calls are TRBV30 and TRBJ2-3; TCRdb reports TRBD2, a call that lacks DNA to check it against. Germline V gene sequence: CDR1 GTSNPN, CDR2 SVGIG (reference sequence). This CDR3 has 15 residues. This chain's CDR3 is CAWSGTSAFTDTQYF.

This CDR3 is CASSATGGPYGYTF. This rearrangement joins TRBV9 to TRBJ1-2; TCRdb selects TRBD1, and the lack of DNA leaves this call unchecked. The CDR3 has 14 amino acids. Germline V lookup: CDR1 SGDLS, CDR2 YYNGEE.

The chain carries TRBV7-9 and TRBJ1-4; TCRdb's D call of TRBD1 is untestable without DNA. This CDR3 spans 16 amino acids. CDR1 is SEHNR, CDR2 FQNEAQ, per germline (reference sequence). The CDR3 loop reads CASSSIGVRENEKLFF. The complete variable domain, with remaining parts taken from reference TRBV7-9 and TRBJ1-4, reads DTGVSQNPRHKITKRGQNVTFRCDPISEHNRLYWYRQTLGQGPEFLTYFQNEAQLEKSRLLSDRFSAERPKGSFSTLEIQRTEQGDSAMYLCASSSIGVRENEKLFFGSGTQLSVL.

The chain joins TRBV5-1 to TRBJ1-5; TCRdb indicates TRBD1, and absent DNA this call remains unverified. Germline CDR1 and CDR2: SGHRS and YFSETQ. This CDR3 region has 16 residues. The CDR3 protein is CASSPTGGRMDQPQHF.

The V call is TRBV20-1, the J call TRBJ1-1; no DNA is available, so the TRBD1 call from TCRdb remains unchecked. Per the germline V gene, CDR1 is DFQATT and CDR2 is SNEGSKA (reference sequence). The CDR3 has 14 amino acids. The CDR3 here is CSARRQGKNTEAFF.

This chain's CDR3 is CASSLGGRNEAFF. The chain carries TRBV7-6 and TRBJ1-1; absent DNA, TCRdb's TRBD1 call cannot be checked. The length of the CDR3 is 13 residues. CDR1 is SGHVS and CDR2 is FNYEAQ in the germline V gene. The whole variable domain, remainder taken from reference TRBV7-6 and TRBJ1-1, is GAGVSQSPRYKVTKRGQDVALRCDPISGHVSLYWYRQALGQGPEFLTYFNYEAQQDKSGLPNDRFSAERPEGSISTLTIQRTEQRDSAMYRCASSLGGRNEAFFGQGTRLTVV.

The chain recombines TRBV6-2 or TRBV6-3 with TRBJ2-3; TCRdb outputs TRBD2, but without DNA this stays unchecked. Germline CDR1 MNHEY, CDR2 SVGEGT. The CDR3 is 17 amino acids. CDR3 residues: CASSPLAVSGYTDTQYF.

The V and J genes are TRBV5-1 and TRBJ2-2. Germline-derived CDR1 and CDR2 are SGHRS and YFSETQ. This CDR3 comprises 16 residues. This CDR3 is CASSLMVMPNTGELFF.

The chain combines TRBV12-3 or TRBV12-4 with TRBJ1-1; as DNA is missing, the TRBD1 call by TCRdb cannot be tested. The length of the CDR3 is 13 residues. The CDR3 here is CASSQGVITEAFF.

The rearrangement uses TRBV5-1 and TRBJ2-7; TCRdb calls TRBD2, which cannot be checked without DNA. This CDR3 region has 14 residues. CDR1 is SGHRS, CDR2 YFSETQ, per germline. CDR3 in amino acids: CASTASLSSYEQYF. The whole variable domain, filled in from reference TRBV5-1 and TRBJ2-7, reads KAGVTQTPRYLIKTRGQQVTLSCSPISGHRSVSWYQQTPGQGLQFLFEYFSETQRNKGNFPGRFSGRQFSNSRSEMNVSTLELGDSALYLCASTASLSSYEQYFGPGTRLTVT.

CDR3 in amino acids: CASNRQTSGSYNEQFF. The chain uses TRBV4-1 and TRBJ2-1; TCRdb selects TRBD2, and the lack of DNA leaves this call unchecked. The germline V gene has CDR1 MGHRA and CDR2 YSYEKL. CDR3 size: 16 residues.

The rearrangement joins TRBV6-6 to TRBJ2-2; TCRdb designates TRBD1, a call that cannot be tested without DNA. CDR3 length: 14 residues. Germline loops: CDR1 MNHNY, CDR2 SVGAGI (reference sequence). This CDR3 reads CAGRKQGNTGELFF.

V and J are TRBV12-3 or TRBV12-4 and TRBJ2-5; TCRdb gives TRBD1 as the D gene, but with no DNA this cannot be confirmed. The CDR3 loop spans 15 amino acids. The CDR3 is CASTVTGTEKETQYF.

Here the CDR3 reads CASSALAGVDEQYF. The rearrangement links TRBV7-8 to TRBJ2-7; TCRdb picks TRBD2, but there is no DNA to check that call. Per germline, CDR1 SGHVS and CDR2 FQNEAQ. The CDR3 consists of 14 residues.

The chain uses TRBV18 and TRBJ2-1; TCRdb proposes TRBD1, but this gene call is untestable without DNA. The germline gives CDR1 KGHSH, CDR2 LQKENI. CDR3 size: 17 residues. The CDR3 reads CASSPLPGTGVRNEQFF.